The clone carrying this T cell receptor beta chain occurred a few times. No antigen is known for it. This sample is part of a study of T-cell memory formation after mild COVID-19. About the study: Largely, TCR clusters stayed within a single donor.

Study conclusions and caveats: Clones which contracted sat mainly in CM and EM if CD4+, and in EMRA if CD8+. Clones contracting day 15 to 85 were balanced CD4/CD8; later expanders leaned CD4+.

Employing constant-segment primers, 5'RACE generated TCR alpha and TCR beta cDNA libraries bearing sample barcodes and UMIs. One entry per CDR3 protein, called by TCRdb with MiXCR from the 5' RACE reads. Of 180,000 or so distinct CDR3 sequences in the sample, roughly 11% were seen once. V shed 5 bases, J shed 4 bases, and the junction held 20 bases outside the gene matches. Germline lookup yields CDR1 SGHTA and CDR2 FQGNSA. This CDR3 spans 20 amino acids. The chain couples TRBV7-2 to TRBJ1-4; 9 positions match TRBD1. This TCR derives from a man aged 18 to 29 who had mild COVID-19 (a few samples of this study predate the infection). Cell type and time point are not known. The sequenced material came from PBMCs or a T cell subset sorted from them (not recorded which). The CDR3 loop is CASSLVNRDREGSFNEKLFF. The DNA for the CDR3 is TGTGCCAGCAGCCTTGTGAACCGGGACAGGGAGGGATCCTTTAATGAAAAACTGTTTTTT.